The 5 T cell receptor beta chains below were found in one sample sequenced in a study of vaccination effects on CD4 cells after COVID-19. Antigen-specific CD4+ T cells were expanded with viral peptide pools in the ViraFEST assay before sequencing. Subsequent to a culture period of 10 days, CD4+ T cells were isolated. Having tested negative for nucleocapsid antibodies, the vaccine recipients showed no prior SARS-CoV-2 infection. Produced via immunoSEQ multiplex PCR; TCRdb's table is partial and in-frame only. The repertoire holds roughly 19,000 clones, approximately 70% seen once, with over 7.5% in the top ten. Their antigens are not known. The specimen was CD4+ T cells from PBMCs cultured with HCoV-NL63 spike peptides, collected before COVID-19 vaccination. The source is a human donor who received a COVID-19 vaccine.

The rearrangement links TRBV4-1 to TRBJ1-3; D is unresolved. V lost 1 base and J lost 0, with 13 bases in between. This CDR3 region has 17 residues. Germline assignment: CDR1 MGHRA and CDR2 YSYEKL. The CDR3 DNA follows: TGCGCCAGCAGCCAAGGGTTTCGGGCCTACTCTGGAAACACCATATATTTT. This encodes CASSQGFRAYSGNTIYF.

The chain carries TRBV12-3 or TRBV12-4 and TRBJ1-2, with D possibly being TRBD1 (5 bases). The germline V and J ends were trimmed by 6 bases and 4 bases, with 9 bases remaining between them. CDR3 length equals 12 residues. Written as DNA, the CDR3 is TGTGCCAGCAGCCCGGGGGTCTATGGCTACACCTTC. Its translation: CASSPGVYGYTF.

V and J are TRBV5-6 and TRBJ1-5, with D perhaps matching TRBD1 (5 bases). There are 17 residues in the CDR3. The germline CDR1 and CDR2 sequences are SGHDT and YYEEEE. V was shortened by 3 bases and J by 6 bases, with 22 bases between the two germline ends. CDR3 in amino acids: CASSSGGVPVLAQPQHF. CDR3 coding DNA: TGTGCCAGCAGCTCGGGAGGGGTCCCAGTCTTGGCTCAGCCCCAGCATTTT.

This clone showed up just a few times. The chain employs TRBV1 and TRBJ1-2. TRBV1 is a recognized pseudogene. The CDR3 covers 18 residues. CDR3 loop: CTSSQDSGGPIANYGYTF. The CDR3 coding sequence is TGCACCAGCAGCCAAGATTCGGGCGGGCCGATCGCTAACTATGGCTACACCTTC.

This chain connects TRBV18 to TRBJ1-5; 7 positions agree with TRBD1. The germline V gene encodes CDR1 KGHSH and CDR2 LQKENI. CDR3 length equals 14 residues. The J segment lost 7 bases and the V segment lost 3 bases, leaving 6 bases of the junction unmatched. The DNA for the CDR3 is TGTGCCAGCTCACCCTCGACAGGGCAACAGCCCCAGCATTTT. The encoded protein is CASSPSTGQQPQHF. Full variable domain (remainder filled in from reference TRBV18 and TRBJ1-5): NAGVMQNPRHLVRRRGQEARLRCSPMKGHSHVYWYRQLPEEGLKFMVYLQKENIIDESGMPKERFSAEFPKEGPSILRIQQVVRGDSAAYFCASSPSTGQQPQHFGDGTRLSIL.